The rows below give T cell receptor beta chains drawn from one sample of a study of graft-versus-host responses after intestinal transplantation. These receptors have no known antigen. Clones were sequenced by immunoSEQ multiplex PCR, and TCRdb holds only the in-frame ones, with some missing. The sample includes 96,000 or so clones, approximately 90% of them seen just once. Source: unstimulated CD4+ T cells sorted from spleen or lymph node cells, taken before intestinal transplant. The source of these receptors is a human donor who received an intestinal transplant. Both conserved end residues are part of each CDR3. The D gene is left open where the match is weak. Expanded clones get a size class; other rows say once, few or many, or leave the size out.

cdr3_length,d_call,clone_size,j_call,v_call,cdr3_nt,cdr3_aa
13,TRBD1,.,TRBJ1-1,TRBV10-2,TGCGCCAGCCGACAGGGCTGGAACACTGAAGCTTTCTTT,CASRQGWNTEAFF
16,TRBD1,.,TRBJ1-2,TRBV5-6,TGTGCCAGCAGCTTGGAGGGACAGGGTATCGGCTATGGCTACACCTTC,CASSLEGQGIGYGYTF
16,.,.,TRBJ1-3,TRBV7-9,TGTGCCAGCAGCCCCCTGGGCTGGGCCTCTGGAAACACCATATATTTT,CASSPLGWASGNTIYF
22,TRBD1,.,TRBJ1-6,TRBV6-4,TGTGCCAGCAGTGACCCAAACAGAAACGGACAGGGACGAAGGTCCTATAATTCACCCCTCCACTTT,CASSDPNRNGQGRRSYNSPLHF
13,.,.,TRBJ2-7,TRBV7-2,TGTGCCAGCAGCTTTACAGGGAATTACGAGCAGTACTTC,CASSFTGNYEQYF
14,TRBD1,.,TRBJ1-6,TRBV9,TGTGCCAGCAGCCCGGGACAGTATAATTCACCCCTCCACTTT,CASSPGQYNSPLHF
17,TRBD2,.,TRBJ2-1,TRBV19,TGTGCCAGTAGTATAGAACTAGCGCTACTAACCTACAATGAGCAGTTCTTC,CASSIELALLTYNEQFF
15,.,.,TRBJ1-1,TRBV5-1,TGCGCCAGCAGCTACGTACAGGGCTCAGGTACTGAAGCTTTCTTT,CASSYVQGSGTEAFF
15,TRBD2,once,TRBJ2-3,TRBV4-2,TGTGCCAGCAGCCTAAGGGGAGGGGTCACAGATACGCAGTATTTT,CASSLRGGVTDTQYF
16,.,.,TRBJ2-1,TRBV29-1,TGCAGCGTTGGGAGTCTCAGGAGGGGACCCTACAATGAGCAGTTCTTC,CSVGSLRRGPYNEQFF
19,TRBD2,.,TRBJ2-1,TRBV5-1,TGCGCCAGCAGCTTGGGGCCTTTTCGGGAGGGCCGGTTATACAATGAGCAGTTCTTC,CASSLGPFREGRLYNEQFF
13,.,once,TRBJ1-2,TRBV6-5,TGTGCCAGCATGTCCCCCAGGGACTATGGCTACACCTTC,CASMSPRDYGYTF
11,.,.,TRBJ1-1,TRBV29-1,TGCAGCGTTGTGTTTCTCGTCGGGGCTTTCTTT,CSVVFLVGAFF
18,TRBD1,.,TRBJ1-6,TRBV5-1,TGCGCCAGCAGCTTAGGGGGCAAGAGGGGATCCTATAATTCACCCCTCCACTTT,CASSLGGKRGSYNSPLHF
13,.,.,TRBJ2-3,TRBV5-1,TGCGCCAGCAGCTTGGCAGGGACAGATACGCAGTATTTT,CASSLAGTDTQYF
16,.,.,TRBJ1-4,TRBV6-5,TGTGCCAGCAGTTACAATTCTCGCCTATTAACCGGGGGGCTGTTTTTT,CASSYNSRLLTGGLFF
14,TRBD1,.,TRBJ1-1,TRBV7-9,TGTGCCAGCAGCAGGGGACAGTTGAACACTGAAGCTTTCTTT,CASSRGQLNTEAFF